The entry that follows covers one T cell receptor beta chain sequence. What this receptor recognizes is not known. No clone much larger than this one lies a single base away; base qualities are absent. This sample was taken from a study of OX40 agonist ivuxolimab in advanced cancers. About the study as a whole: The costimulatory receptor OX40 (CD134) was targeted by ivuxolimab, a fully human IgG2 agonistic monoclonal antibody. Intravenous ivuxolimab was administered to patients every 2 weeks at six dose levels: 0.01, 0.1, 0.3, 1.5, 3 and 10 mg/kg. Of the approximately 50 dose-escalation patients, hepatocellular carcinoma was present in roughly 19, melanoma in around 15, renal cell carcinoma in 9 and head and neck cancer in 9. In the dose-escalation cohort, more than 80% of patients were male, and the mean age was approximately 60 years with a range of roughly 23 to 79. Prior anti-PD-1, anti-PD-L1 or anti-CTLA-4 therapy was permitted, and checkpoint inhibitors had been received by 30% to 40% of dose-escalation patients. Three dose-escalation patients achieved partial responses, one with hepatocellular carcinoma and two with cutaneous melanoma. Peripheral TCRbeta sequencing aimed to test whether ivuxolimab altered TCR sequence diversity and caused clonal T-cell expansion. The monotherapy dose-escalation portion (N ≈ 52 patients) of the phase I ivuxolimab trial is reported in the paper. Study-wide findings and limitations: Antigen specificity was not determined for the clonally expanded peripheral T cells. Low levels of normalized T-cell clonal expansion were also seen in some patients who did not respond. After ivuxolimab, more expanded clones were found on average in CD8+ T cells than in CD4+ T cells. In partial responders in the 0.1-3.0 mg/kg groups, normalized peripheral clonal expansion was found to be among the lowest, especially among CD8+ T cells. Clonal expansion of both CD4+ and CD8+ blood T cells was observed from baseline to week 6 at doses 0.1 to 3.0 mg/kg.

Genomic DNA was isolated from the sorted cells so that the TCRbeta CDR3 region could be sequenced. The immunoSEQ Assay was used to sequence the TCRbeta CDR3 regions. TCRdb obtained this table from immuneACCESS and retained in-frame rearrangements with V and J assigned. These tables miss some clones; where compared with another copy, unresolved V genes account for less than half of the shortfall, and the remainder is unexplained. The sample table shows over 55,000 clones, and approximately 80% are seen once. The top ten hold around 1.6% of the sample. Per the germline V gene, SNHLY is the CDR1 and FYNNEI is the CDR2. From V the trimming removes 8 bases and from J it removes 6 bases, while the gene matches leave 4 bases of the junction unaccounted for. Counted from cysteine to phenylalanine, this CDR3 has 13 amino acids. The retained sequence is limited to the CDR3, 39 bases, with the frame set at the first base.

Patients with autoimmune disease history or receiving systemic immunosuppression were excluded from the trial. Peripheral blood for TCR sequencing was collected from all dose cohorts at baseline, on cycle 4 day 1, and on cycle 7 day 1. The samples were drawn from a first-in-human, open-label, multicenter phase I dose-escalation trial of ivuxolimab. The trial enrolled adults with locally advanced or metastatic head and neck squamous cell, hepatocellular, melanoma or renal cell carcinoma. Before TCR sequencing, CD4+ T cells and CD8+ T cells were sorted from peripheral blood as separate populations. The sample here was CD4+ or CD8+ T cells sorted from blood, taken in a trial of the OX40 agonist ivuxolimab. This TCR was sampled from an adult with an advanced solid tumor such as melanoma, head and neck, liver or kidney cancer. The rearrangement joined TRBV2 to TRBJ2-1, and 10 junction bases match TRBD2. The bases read TGTGCCAGCCTAGCGGGAGAGTTCAATGAGCAGTTCTTC. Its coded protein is CASLAGEFNEQFF.